The next 8 T cell receptor beta chains were all read from a single sample in a study of beta chain features in type 1 diabetes. What was sequenced were expressed TCRB transcripts, since all of the isolated RNA had been reverse transcribed. Libraries were prepared by immunoSEQ multiplex PCR; TCRdb keeps only in-frame clonotypes and omits some of them. The data show fewer than 650,000 clones, around 15% seen once. Sequenced material: naive CD4+ T cells from blood. These receptors all come from a man in his late teens or twenties in good health.

In its sample, this clone was seen a few times. This chain joins TRBV5-4 and TRBJ2-3; D call uncertain. CDR3 length: 14 residues. CDR1 is SGHNT and CDR2 is YYREEE in the germline V gene (reference sequence). The V and J ends lost 4 bases and 0 bases respectively, with 9 bases between them. The CDR3 DNA follows: TGTGCCAGCAGCCGGATAGAGAGCACAGATACGCAGTATTTT. Its translation: CASSRIESTDTQYF.

This clone turned up a few times. The chain recombines TRBV14 with TRBJ1-6, with unresolved D. Germline V gives CDR1 SGHDN, CDR2 FVKESK. CDR3 length equals 16 residues. Trimming left V 4 bases short and J 9 bases short, with 19 bases between. The CDR3 nucleotides read TGTGCCAGCAGCCCCCAGGTAATGGCGAGTGGTTCACCCCTCCACTTT. It encodes CASSPQVMASGSPLHF.

The V gene is TRBV9, the J gene TRBJ2-3, with 12 bases matching TRBD2. The CDR3 has 16 amino acids. Per germline, CDR1 SGDLS and CDR2 YYNGEE. J lost 1 base, V lost 2 bases, and 2 bases had no gene match. The CDR3 here is CASSVLAGGRTDTQYF. Written as DNA, the CDR3 is TGTGCCAGCAGCGTTCTAGCGGGGGGGCGCACAGATACGCAGTATTTT. The whole variable domain, remainder taken from reference TRBV9 and TRBJ2-3, is DSGVTQTPKHLITATGQRVTLRCSPRSGDLSVYWYQQSLDQGLQFLIQYYNGEERAKGNILERFSAQQFPDLHSELNLSSLELGDSALYFCASSVLAGGRTDTQYFGPGTRLTVL.

The V and J genes are TRBV28 and TRBJ1-2; no definite D call. From germline, CDR1 is MDHEN and CDR2 SYDVKM. CDR3 length equals 12 residues. V dropped 6 bases and J dropped 5 bases, with 10 bases sitting between them. The CDR3 nucleotides are TGTGCCAGCAGGCCTACGCAGTATGGCTACACCTTC. Translating gives CASRPTQYGYTF.

This clone was seen only a few times. The CDR3 DNA follows: TGTGCCAGCAGTCCCCGCGGCGGCTACACCTTC. This gives the protein CASSPRGGYTF. This chain connects TRBV6-1 to TRBJ1-2, with D unclear. Germline V lookup: CDR1 MNHNS, CDR2 SASEGT. This CDR3 is 11 amino acids long. V lost 5 bases, J lost 8 bases, and 9 bases lay in between.

V is TRBV4-2 and J is TRBJ2-2, with 12 bases fitting TRBD2. Germline CDR1 and CDR2: LGHNA and YNFKEQ. Trimming removed 1 base from V and 4 bases from J; junction bases left unmatched: 7. CDR3 size: 18 residues. CDR3 DNA: TGTGCCAGCAGCCAAGCCTCCGGGACTAGCGGGCCCACCGGGGAGCTGTTTTTT. Translated: CASSQASGTSGPTGELFF.

The chain links TRBV27 to TRBJ2-7; tentatively, D is TRBD1 or TRBD2 (5 bases each). Germline CDR1 is MNHEY and CDR2 is SMNVEV (reference sequence). V lost 4 bases and J lost 1, with 8 bases in between. The CDR3 is 13 residues long. The CDR3, as DNA: TGTGCCAGCAGTTACGGGGCGTCCTACGAGCAGTACTTC. This encodes CASSYGASYEQYF.

This clone has just one count. The chain has TRBV4-1 and TRBJ1-4; D not resolved. CDR3 length: 12 residues. The V gene lost 4 bases and the J gene lost 8 bases, with 8 bases spanning the gap. CDR1 MGHRA and CDR2 YSYEKL come from the germline V gene. CDR3 sequence (DNA): TGCGCCAGCAGCCTAGGAACGGAAAAACTGTTTTTT. Translated: CASSLGTEKLFF.